This T cell receptor (beta chain) was sequenced during a study of T cell repertoires in ileal Crohn's disease. Study-wide points: Clonality above 26.8% at surgery always came with endoscopic recurrence. Sorted CD8 T cells held more high-frequency clones than CD4.

Concerning this clone itself: Its antigen is not known.

The CDR3 totals 16 residues. CDR1 and CDR2 (germline): SGDLS, YYNGEE. V shed 3 bases and J 8 bases; nucleotides not matched to a gene: 13. Clones were read by immunoSEQ multiplex PCR, and TCRdb kept only the in-frame ones, dropping some. The table lists over 10,000 clones, more than 80% of them singletons. Sample time point: neoterminal ileum biopsy at postoperative endoscopy, about 6 months after surgery. Sequencing was carried out using ileal tissue. The chain is built from TRBV9 and TRBJ2-1; TRBD1 agrees at 8 bases. The source is an adult with Crohn's disease. This chain's CDR3 is CASSARGQALLDEQFF. The CDR3 nucleotides are TGTGCCAGCAGCGCCCGGGGACAGGCCCTCCTGGATGAGCAGTTCTTC. Based on the CDR3 plus reference TRBV9 and TRBJ2-1, the full variable domain is DSGVTQTPKHLITATGQRVTLRCSPRSGDLSVYWYQQSLDQGLQFLIQYYNGEERAKGNILERFSAQQFPDLHSELNLSSLELGDSALYFCASSARGQALLDEQFFGPGTRLTVL.